This T cell receptor beta chain was observed in a study of PD-L1 blockade in urothelial cancer. For the study at large: Blood was tested 3 weeks (second dose) and 6 weeks into treatment. Study-wide results and caveats: Survival was better when pretreatment blood TCR clonality fell below the median. Tumor-associated blood clones were expanded more by durable-benefit patients at 3 weeks.

This clone was found once. Its antigen is not known. The assay was immunoSEQ multiplex PCR, and TCRdb's table has in-frame clones only and misses some. The sample contains around 92,000 clones, roughly 90% of which appear only once. Documented time point: pretreatment peripheral blood. The input for sequencing was PBMCs, taken around atezolizumab (anti-PD-L1) treatment. The clonotype comes from a woman older than 75 with urothelial cancer.

DNA of the CDR3: TGTGCCAGTAATCCGCGGAGGGGGCTGGGCACCGGGGAGCTGTTTTTT. Amino acid sequence: CASNPRRGLGTGELFF. V is TRBV19 and J is TRBJ2-2; a weak D match, TRBD1 (7 bases). The CDR3 length is 16 residues. The germline V gene encodes CDR1 LNHDA and CDR2 SQIVND (reference sequence). V shed 7 bases and J shed 4 bases, with 19 bases lying between them.